The clone carrying this T cell receptor (beta chain) was seen only once. Antigen specificity is unknown. V was cut by 4 bases and J by 0 bases, with 13 bases left in between. Germline V gene data show CDR1 as WSHSY and CDR2 as SAAADI. CDR3 size: 17 residues. These data belong to a study of cytotoxic CD8 clonotypes in ibrutinib-treated CLL. Study-wide background: In all, around 10 patients were relapsed/refractory, some 14 were treatment-naive and 17 were IGHV unmutated. The taking of response samples occurred after a median about 12 months of treatment, with a range of 6 to 36.

The repertoire was sequenced with immunoSEQ multiplex PCR; TCRdb's copy has only in-frame clones and lacks some. The repertoire has around 310,000 clones, 80% of them found once; the top ten carry about 6.7%. Study findings and constraints: Under treatment, the uncommon public clonotypes either contracted or remained stable. Clonality correlated strongly with circulating CD8+ T cells and exceeded age-matched healthy donors at baseline.

The sample was PBMCs, taken before ibrutinib treatment. The sequence was obtained from a human donor with chronic lymphocytic leukemia. This rearrangement joins TRBV10-2 to TRBJ2-6, with D tentatively TRBD1 (5 bases). The CDR3 protein is CASSGSTGNSGANVLTF. The CDR3 bases are TGCGCCAGCAGTGGTTCTACAGGCAACTCTGGGGCCAACGTCCTGACTTTC.